This TCR beta chain stems from a study of T cell repertoires in cytomegalovirus infection. Across the whole study: Indications came from public TCR beta signatures; they pointed to CMV infection and to a matching HLA type. Study-wide points: There were HLA-C-restricted CMV-specific TCR beta clonotypes dominating the ex vivo response.

This clonotype has at least ten counts. The antigen remains unidentified. One entry per CDR3 protein results from TCRdb running MiXCR on the reads. The table shows 510,000 or so distinct CDR3 sequences, with about 26% occurring only once. Germline lookup yields CDR1 SGHTA and CDR2 FQGNSA. The CDR3 has 15 residues. V was cut by 4 bases and J by 7 bases, with 19 bases left in between. This chain joins TRBV7-2 and TRBJ1-1; possible D gene TRBD1, 5 bases. The clonotype comes from a human donor in good health (CMV status not recorded). Some clones in this sample may be carry-over from other donors' samples. The sequenced material came from PBMCs. The CDR3 nucleotides are TGTGCCAGCAGCTCATTATCGACGGACACGATTGAAGCTTTCTTT. Amino acid sequence: CASSSLSTDTIEAFF. Complete variable domain (other parts from reference TRBV7-2 and TRBJ1-1): GAGVSQSPSNKVTEKGKDVELRCDPISGHTALYWYRQSLGQGLEFLIYFQGNSAPDKSGLPSDRFSAERTGGSVSTLTIQRTQQEDSAVYLCASSSLSTDTIEAFFGQGTRLTVV.